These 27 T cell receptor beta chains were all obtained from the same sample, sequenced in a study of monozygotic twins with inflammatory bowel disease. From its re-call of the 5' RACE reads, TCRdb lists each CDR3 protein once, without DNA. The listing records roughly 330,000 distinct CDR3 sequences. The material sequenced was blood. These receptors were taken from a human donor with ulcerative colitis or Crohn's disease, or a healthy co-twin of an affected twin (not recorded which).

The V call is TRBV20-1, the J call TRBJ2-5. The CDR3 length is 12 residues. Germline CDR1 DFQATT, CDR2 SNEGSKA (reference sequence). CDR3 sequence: CSARGVWETQYF.

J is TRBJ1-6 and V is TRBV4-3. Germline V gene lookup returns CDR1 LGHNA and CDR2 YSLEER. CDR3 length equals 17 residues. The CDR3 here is CASSQDYGSSYNSPLHF.

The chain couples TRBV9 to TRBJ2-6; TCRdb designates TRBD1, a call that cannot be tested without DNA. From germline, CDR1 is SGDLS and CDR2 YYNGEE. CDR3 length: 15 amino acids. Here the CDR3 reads CASSVGTGNSNVLTF.

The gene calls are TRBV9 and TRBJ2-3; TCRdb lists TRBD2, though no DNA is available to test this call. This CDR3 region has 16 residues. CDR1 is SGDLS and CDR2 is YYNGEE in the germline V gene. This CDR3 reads CASSVETVTSRDTQYF. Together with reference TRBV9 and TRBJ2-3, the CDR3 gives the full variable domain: DSGVTQTPKHLITATGQRVTLRCSPRSGDLSVYWYQQSLDQGLQFLIQYYNGEERAKGNILERFSAQQFPDLHSELNLSSLELGDSALYFCASSVETVTSRDTQYFGPGTRLTVL.

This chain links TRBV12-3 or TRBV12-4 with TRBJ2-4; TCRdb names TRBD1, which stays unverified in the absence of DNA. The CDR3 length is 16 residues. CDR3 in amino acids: CASRDREAIGKNIQYF.

The chain's CDR3 is CASSRRDGLLSGANVLTF. The chain recombines TRBV4-1 with TRBJ2-6; TCRdb gives TRBD2 as the D gene, but with no DNA this cannot be confirmed. The germline gives CDR1 MGHRA, CDR2 YSYEKL. This CDR3 contains 18 residues.

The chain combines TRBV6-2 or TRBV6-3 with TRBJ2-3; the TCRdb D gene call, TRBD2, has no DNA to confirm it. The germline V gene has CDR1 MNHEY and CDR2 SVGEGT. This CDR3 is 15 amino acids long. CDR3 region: CASSFNMGLTDTQYF.

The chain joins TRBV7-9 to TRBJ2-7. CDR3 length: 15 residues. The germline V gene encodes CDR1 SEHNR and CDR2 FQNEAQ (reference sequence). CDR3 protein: CASSSGQELSYEQYF.

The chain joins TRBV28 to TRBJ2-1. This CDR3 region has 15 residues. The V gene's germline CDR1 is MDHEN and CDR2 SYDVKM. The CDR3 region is CASSLYRSSYNERFF.

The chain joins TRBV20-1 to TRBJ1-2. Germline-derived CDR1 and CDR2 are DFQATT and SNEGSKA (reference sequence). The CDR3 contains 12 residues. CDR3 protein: CSARGRSLHYTF.

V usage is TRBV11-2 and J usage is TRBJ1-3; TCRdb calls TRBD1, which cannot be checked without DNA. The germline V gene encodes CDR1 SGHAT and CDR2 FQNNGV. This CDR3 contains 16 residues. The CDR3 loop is CASSSSFGTVGNTIYF. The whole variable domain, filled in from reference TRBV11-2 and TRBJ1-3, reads EAGVAQSPRYKIIEKRQSVAFWCNPISGHATLYWYQQILGQGPKLLIQFQNNGVVDDSQLPKDRFSAERLKGVDSTLKIQPAKLEDSAVYLCASSSSFGTVGNTIYFGEGSWLTVV.

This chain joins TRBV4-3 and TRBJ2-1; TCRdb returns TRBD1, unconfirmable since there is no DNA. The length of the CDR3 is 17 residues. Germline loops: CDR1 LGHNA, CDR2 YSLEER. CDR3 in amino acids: CASSQERNRGLNNEQFF.

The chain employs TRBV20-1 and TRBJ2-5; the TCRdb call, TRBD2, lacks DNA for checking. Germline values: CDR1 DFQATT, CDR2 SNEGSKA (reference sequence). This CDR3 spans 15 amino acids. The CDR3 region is CSARDSGRAVETQYF.

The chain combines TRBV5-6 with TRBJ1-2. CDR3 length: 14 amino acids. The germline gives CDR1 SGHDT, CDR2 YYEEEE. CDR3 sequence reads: CASSLRNGAYGYTF.

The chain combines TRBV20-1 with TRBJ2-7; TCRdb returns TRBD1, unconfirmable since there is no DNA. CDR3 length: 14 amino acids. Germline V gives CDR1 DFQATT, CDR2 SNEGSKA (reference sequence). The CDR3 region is CSAGGTGLSYEQYF.

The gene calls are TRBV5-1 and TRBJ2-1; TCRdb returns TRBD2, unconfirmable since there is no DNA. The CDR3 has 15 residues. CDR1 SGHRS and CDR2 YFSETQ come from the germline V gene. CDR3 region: CASTSQGTGSDEQFF.

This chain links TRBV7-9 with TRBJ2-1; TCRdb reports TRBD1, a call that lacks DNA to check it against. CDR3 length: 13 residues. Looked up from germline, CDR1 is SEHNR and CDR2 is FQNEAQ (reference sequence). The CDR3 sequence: CASSLSPGTTQFF.

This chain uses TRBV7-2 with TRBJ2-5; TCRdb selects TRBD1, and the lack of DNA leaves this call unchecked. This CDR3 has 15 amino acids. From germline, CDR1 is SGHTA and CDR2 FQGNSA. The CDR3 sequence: CASSFQPGPQETQYF.

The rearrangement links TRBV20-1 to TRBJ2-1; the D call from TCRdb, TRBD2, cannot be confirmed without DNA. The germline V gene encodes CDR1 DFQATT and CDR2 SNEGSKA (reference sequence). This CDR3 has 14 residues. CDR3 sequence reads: CSAYTSGIRNEQFF.

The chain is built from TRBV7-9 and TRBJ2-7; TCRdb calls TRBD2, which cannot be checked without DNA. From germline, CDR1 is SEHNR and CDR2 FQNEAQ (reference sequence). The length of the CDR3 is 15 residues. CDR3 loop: CASGKSGTAPYEQYF.

CDR3 region: CASSQGERETQYF. This rearrangement joins TRBV4-3 to TRBJ2-5; lacking DNA, the TRBD2 call made by TCRdb goes unchecked. The CDR3 has 13 amino acids. The germline CDR1 and CDR2 sequences are LGHNA and YSLEER.

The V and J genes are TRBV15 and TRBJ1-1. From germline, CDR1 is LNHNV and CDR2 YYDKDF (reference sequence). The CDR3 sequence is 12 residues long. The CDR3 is CATSRVGTEAFF.

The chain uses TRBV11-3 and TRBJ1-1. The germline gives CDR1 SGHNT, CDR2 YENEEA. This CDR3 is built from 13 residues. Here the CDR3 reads CASSLVSNTEAFF.

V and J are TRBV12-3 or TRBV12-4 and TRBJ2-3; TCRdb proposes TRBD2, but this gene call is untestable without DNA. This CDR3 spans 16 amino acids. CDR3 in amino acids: CASRPGLAWSTDTQYF.

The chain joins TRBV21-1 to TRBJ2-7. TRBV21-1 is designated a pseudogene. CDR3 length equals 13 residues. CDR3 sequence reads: CASSTGSGYEQYF.

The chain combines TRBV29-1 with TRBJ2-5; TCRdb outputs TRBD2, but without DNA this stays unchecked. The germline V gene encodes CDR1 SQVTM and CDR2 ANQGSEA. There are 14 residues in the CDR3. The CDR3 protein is CSAPVSGFQETQYF.

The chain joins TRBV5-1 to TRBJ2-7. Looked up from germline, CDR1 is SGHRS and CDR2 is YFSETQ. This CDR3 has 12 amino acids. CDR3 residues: CASSFGAYEQYF.